This T cell receptor (beta chain) came from a study of vaccination and CD4 T cells after COVID-19. Study-wide context: Nine convalescent cases were mild and one was severe, and all had been SARS-CoV-2 positive by nasal swab PCR. Convalescent patients gave post-COVID blood a median about 91 days post-diagnosis, range 35 to 161.

V was pared by 4 bases and J by 8 bases, with 14 bases between. The CDR3 is made up of 14 amino acids. The germline CDR1 and CDR2 sequences are SEHNR and FQNEAQ (reference sequence). To note about this clonotype: Its antigen is currently unknown.

A single record per CDR3 protein comes from TCRdb applying MiXCR to the PCR reads. The sample has tens of thousands of distinct CDR3 sequences; under 65% are singletons. Regarding the study as a whole: There was no significant change from around 19 to 38 median reactive clonotypes. The appearance of a median about 88% of reactive clones in convalescent patients occurred only post-vaccination.

The chain couples TRBV7-9 to TRBJ1-4; D is uncertain. This TCR came from a human donor who had recovered from COVID-19. Sequenced material: CD4+ T cells from blood, taken before SARS-CoV-2 vaccination. Written as DNA, the CDR3 is TGTGCCAGCAGCTCTCCCCCTACAGACGAAAAACTGTTTTTT. Amino acids: CASSSPPTDEKLFF.